A selection of T cell receptor beta chains follows, all from one sample in a study of blood T cell repertoires in COVID-19. Profiled with immunoSEQ multiplex PCR; TCRdb holds only in-frame clones, not every one. In the table there are about 150,000 clones, around 85% of which are singletons. Sequenced material: peripheral blood. The receptor set was obtained from a woman in her 70s with acute or convalescent COVID-19. Each CDR3 is given with its conserved first and last residue. The D gene is left open where the match is weak. The size field is filled for only some rows; it gives once, few, many or a size class.

.,once,TRBV27,TRBJ2-1,CASRVGGLIYNEQFF,TGTGCCAGCAGAGTGGGGGGACTGATCTACAATGAGCAGTTCTTC
TRBD2,.,TRBV2,TRBJ2-2,CASRGTSGGTGELFF,TGTGCCAGCAGGGGGACTAGCGGGGGGACCGGGGAGCTGTTTTTT
.,few,TRBV7-2,TRBJ1-1,CASSFYRDTTNTEAFF,TGTGCCAGCAGCTTCTACCGGGACACGACGAACACTGAAGCTTTCTTT
TRBD2,.,TRBV19,TRBJ2-5,CASSTLAGGPETQYF,TGTGCCAGTAGTACCCTAGCGGGGGGGCCAGAGACCCAGTACTTC
TRBD1,.,TRBV3-1/TRBV3-2,TRBJ2-2,CASSQQGAAGELFF,TGTGCCAGCAGCCAACAGGGGGCTGCCGGGGAGCTGTTTTTT
.,.,TRBV18,TRBJ2-3,CASSPRTISSTDTQYF,TGTGCCAGCTCACCCCGGACTATCTCTAGCACAGATACGCAGTATTTT
TRBD1,.,TRBV3-1/TRBV3-2,TRBJ1-2,CASSQAGQIGYTF,TGTGCCAGCAGCCAAGCGGGACAGATTGGCTACACCTTC
.,.,TRBV12-3/TRBV12-4,TRBJ1-6,CASSLAGSPLHF,TGTGCCAGCAGTCTCGCCGGGTCACCCCTCCACTTT
TRBD1,.,TRBV20-1,TRBJ1-6,CSASEGQGFYNSPLHF,TGCAGTGCTAGTGAGGGACAGGGATTCTATAATTCACCCCTCCACTTT
TRBD1,.,TRBV18,TRBJ1-4,CASSLSGTDNEKLFF,TGTGCCAGCTCACTCTCCGGGACAGACAATGAAAAACTGTTTTTT
.,.,TRBV11-2,TRBJ2-3,CASSVSRPDTQYF,TGTGCCAGCAGCGTCAGCAGGCCCGATACGCAGTATTTT
.,.,TRBV21-1,TRBJ1-1,CASSQGQSPRNTEAFF,TGTGCCAGCAGCCAAGGACAGAGCCCGAGGAACACTGAAGCTTTCTTT
.,.,TRBV10-3,TRBJ2-2,CAISESWRGNTGELFF,TGTGCCATCAGTGAGTCGTGGCGGGGGAACACCGGGGAGCTGTTTTTT
TRBD1,.,TRBV5-1,TRBJ1-4,CASSTRQGGGEKLFF,TGCGCCAGCAGCACAAGACAGGGAGGCGGCGAAAAACTGTTTTTT
TRBD1,.,TRBV7-9,TRBJ1-6,CASSSQGAAEPLHF,TGTGCCAGCAGCTCCCAGGGGGCCGCAGAACCCCTCCACTTT
TRBD1,once,TRBV3-1/TRBV3-2,TRBJ2-1,CASSQDFKRGRNNEQFF,TGTGCCAGCAGCCAAGATTTTAAAAGGGGGCGGAACAATGAGCAGTTCTTC
.,.,TRBV6-5,TRBJ1-1,CASRPGGRQNTEAFF,TGTGCCAGCAGGCCCGGGGGACGGCAGAACACTGAAGCTTTCTTT
.,.,TRBV2,TRBJ1-1,CASSEGGGFTEAFF,TGTGCCAGCAGTGAAGGAGGGGGTTTCACTGAAGCTTTCTTT
TRBD1,.,TRBV7-2,TRBJ2-7,CASSLMTGDSYEQYF,TGTGCCAGCAGCTTGATGACAGGGGATTCCTACGAGCAGTACTTC
.,.,TRBV25-1,TRBJ2-6,CASSASSGANVLTF,TGTGCCAGCAGTGCCAGCTCTGGGGCCAACGTCCTGACTTTC
.,.,TRBV3-1/TRBV3-2,TRBJ1-6,CASSQGFDRDTYSYNSPLHF,TGTGCCAGCAGCCAAGGCTTCGACCGGGACACTTACTCCTATAATTCACCCCTCCACTTT
.,.,TRBV15,TRBJ2-7,CATSREGGGYEQYF,TGTGCCACCAGCAGAGAGGGAGGGGGCTACGAGCAGTACTTC
.,.,TRBV6-2/TRBV6-3,TRBJ2-7,CASSYSSGSSYEQYF,TGTGCCAGCAGTTACTCTTCCGGGAGCTCCTACGAGCAGTACTTC
TRBD1,.,TRBV11-3,TRBJ2-7,CASSLGGQGSEQYF,TGTGCCAGCAGCTTAGGAGGACAGGGGAGCGAGCAGTACTTC
TRBD2,.,TRBV30,TRBJ2-5,CAWSPTSGGETQYF,TGTGCCTGGAGCCCTACTAGCGGGGGGGAGACCCAGTACTTC
.,.,TRBV2,TRBJ1-2,CASSERGGTQGYTF,TGTGCCAGCAGCGAGAGGGGAGGGACGCAGGGCTACACCTTC
.,.,TRBV10-3,TRBJ1-5,CAISESRQGGSGNQPQHF,TGTGCCATCAGTGAGTCTCGGCAGGGCGGCTCCGGCAATCAGCCCCAGCATTTT
.,.,TRBV7-6,TRBJ2-3,CASSPNVGLAGPGRPDTQYF,TGTGCCAGCAGTCCAAACGTCGGGCTGGCGGGCCCCGGGCGCCCAGATACGCAGTATTTT
.,.,TRBV2,TRBJ1-3,CASSPPGGGSGNTIYF,TGTGCCAGCAGTCCCCCGGGAGGGGGTTCTGGAAACACCATATATTTT
TRBD1,.,TRBV19,TRBJ1-5,CASLRRDRDGNQPQHF,TGTGCCAGCCTAAGGCGGGACAGGGATGGCAATCAGCCCCAGCATTTT
.,.,TRBV5-6,TRBJ1-4,CASSLGRGATNEKLFF,TGTGCCAGCAGCTTGGGGAGGGGTGCAACTAATGAAAAACTGTTTTTT
TRBD1,.,TRBV27,TRBJ1-4,CASRTGTGLFPNEKLFF,TGTGCCAGCCGAACCGGGACAGGGTTATTCCCTAATGAAAAACTGTTTTTT
TRBD1,.,TRBV19,TRBJ2-5,CASSTAPETGLGTQYF,TGTGCCAGTAGTACAGCTCCCGAGACAGGGCTTGGGACCCAGTACTTC
TRBD2,.,TRBV4-2,TRBJ2-5,CASSQSSAGGRETQYF,TGTGCCAGCAGCCAATCTTCGGCGGGGGGTAGGGAGACCCAGTACTTC
TRBD2,once,TRBV19,TRBJ2-5,CASSPLAGRETQYF,TGTGCCAGTAGTCCCCTAGCGGGGAGGGAGACCCAGTACTTC
.,.,TRBV7-7,TRBJ2-6,CASSLGRGAGANVLTF,TGTGCTAGCAGCTTAGGCAGGGGCGCTGGGGCCAACGTCCTGACTTTC
TRBD1,.,TRBV28,TRBJ1-6,CASGDRATLLHF,TGTGCCAGCGGGGACAGGGCGACTCTCCTCCACTTT
.,.,TRBV7-9,TRBJ1-2,CASSLAFTKSRGYTF,TGTGCCAGCAGCTTAGCGTTTACTAAGTCTAGGGGCTACACCTTC
TRBD1,.,TRBV15,TRBJ1-6,CATSPGQGYNSYNSPLHF,TGTGCCACCAGCCCTGGACAGGGCTACAATTCCTATAATTCACCCCTCCACTTT
.,few,TRBV3-1/TRBV3-2,TRBJ1-2,CASSQGLRNNYGYTF,TGTGCCAGCAGCCAAGGACTCCGAAATAACTATGGCTACACCTTC
.,.,TRBV7-9,TRBJ1-4,CASSPQAGAGEKLFF,TGTGCCAGCAGCCCCCAAGCGGGGGCGGGTGAAAAACTGTTTTTT
TRBD1,.,TRBV10-2,TRBJ1-6,CASREPGQGRNSPLHF,TGCGCCAGCAGAGAACCGGGACAGGGTAGAAATTCACCCCTCCACTTT
TRBD1,once,TRBV6-5,TRBJ2-7,CASRPGGAGEQYF,TGTGCCAGCAGGCCAGGGGGCGCGGGAGAGCAGTACTTC
TRBD1,.,TRBV6-5,TRBJ2-7,CASRPDRVVAEQYF,TGTGCCAGCAGACCCGACAGGGTCGTGGCCGAGCAGTACTTC
TRBD2,.,TRBV18,TRBJ2-2,CASSPLTGGAGELFF,TGTGCCAGCTCGCCACTCACGGGGGGTGCCGGGGAGCTGTTTTTT
TRBD2,.,TRBV7-2,TRBJ2-2,CASSLVAGGNTGELFF,TGTGCCAGCAGCTTAGTAGCGGGGGGGAACACCGGGGAGCTGTTTTTT
.,.,TRBV28,TRBJ1-2,CASTLGAGGYGYTF,TGTGCCAGCACCTTAGGAGCAGGAGGCTATGGCTACACCTTC